A selection of T cell receptor beta chains follows, all from one sample in a study of long-term antiretroviral therapy in people with HIV. Assay used: immunoSEQ multiplex PCR; TCRdb lists only in-frame clones, some missing. In the table there are under 50,000 clones, about 89% of which are singletons. The sequenced sample was unsorted PBMCs, obtained 0.1 years before starting antiretroviral therapy. These receptors all stem from a woman aged 50 to 65 with HIV. CDR3s include the opening cysteine and the closing phenylalanine or tryptophan. The D gene is left open where the match is weak. Where a row states a size, it is once, few, many or the class of an expanded clone; other rows omit it.

d_call	j_call	clone_size	v_call	cdr3_aa	cdr3_nt
-	TRBJ1-2	-	TRBV7-2	CASSLAGGSGYTF	TGTGCCAGCAGCTTAGCGGGGGGGAGCGGCTACACCTTC
TRBD1	TRBJ1-2	once	TRBV6-5	CASSWDRGFYGYTF	TGTGCCAGCAGCTGGGACAGGGGGTTCTATGGCTACACCTTC
-	TRBJ1-1	-	TRBV11-2	CASIPQLNTEAFF	TGTGCCAGCATCCCACAATTGAACACTGAAGCTTTCTTT
TRBD2	TRBJ2-7	-	TRBV25-1	CASSEYNGGADLQYF	TGTGCCAGCAGTGAATATAACGGGGGGGCTGACCTCCAGTACTTC
TRBD1	TRBJ1-2	-	TRBV9	CASTDRGRRGYTF	TGTGCCAGCACGGACAGGGGGCGCCGAGGCTACACCTTC
TRBD1	TRBJ1-1	-	TRBV29-1	CSAYRGQNTEAFF	TGCAGCGCTTACAGGGGGCAAAACACTGAAGCTTTCTTT
-	TRBJ1-5	few	TRBV10-3	CAISLSGDSNQPQHF	TGTGCCATCAGTTTAAGCGGGGATAGCAATCAGCCCCAGCATTTT
-	TRBJ2-7	once	TRBV25-1	CASSEYGGPYEQYF	TGTGCCAGCAGTGAATATGGGGGTCCCTACGAGCAGTACTTC
-	TRBJ1-2	-	TRBV6-5	CASSRGETDGYTF	TGTGCCAGCAGTCGGGGCGAAACGGATGGCTACACCTTC
-	TRBJ1-2	-	TRBV6-6	CASSYSTAVDGYTF	TGTGCCAGCAGTTACTCCACGGCCGTCGATGGCTACACCTTC
TRBD1	TRBJ2-2	-	TRBV5-4	CASSLQGVNTGELFF	TGTGCCAGCAGCCTACAGGGGGTAAACACCGGGGAGCTGTTTTTT
-	TRBJ1-1	-	TRBV2	CASPLATEAFF	TGTGCCAGCCCTCTCGCCACTGAAGCTTTCTTT
TRBD1	TRBJ1-5	medium-sized	TRBV5-5	CASSLSGTGVQQPQHF	TGTGCCAGCAGCCTAAGTGGGACAGGGGTACAGCAGCCCCAGCATTTT
TRBD1	TRBJ2-2	-	TRBV4-1	CASSQTGAGELFF	TGCGCCAGCAGCCAGACAGGGGCCGGGGAGCTGTTTTTT
-	TRBJ2-7	-	TRBV5-4	CASSLSGPAGEQYF	TGTGCCAGCAGCTTATCGGGTCCTGCGGGAGAGCAGTACTTC